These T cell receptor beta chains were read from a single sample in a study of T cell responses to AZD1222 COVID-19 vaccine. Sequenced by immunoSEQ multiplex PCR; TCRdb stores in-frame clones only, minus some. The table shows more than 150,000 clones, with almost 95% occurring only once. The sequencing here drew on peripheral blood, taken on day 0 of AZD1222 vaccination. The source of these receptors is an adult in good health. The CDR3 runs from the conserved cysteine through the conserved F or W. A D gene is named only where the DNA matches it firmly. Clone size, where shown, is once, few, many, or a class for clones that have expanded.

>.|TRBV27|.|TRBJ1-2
TGTGCCAGCAGTTTCCTCGCCGGGACAACTAACTATGGCTACACCTTC
CASSFLAGTTNYGYTF
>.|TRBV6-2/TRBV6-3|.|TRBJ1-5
TGTGCCAGCAGTACCGGGACGGATAGCAATCAGCCCCAGCATTTT
CASSTGTDSNQPQHF
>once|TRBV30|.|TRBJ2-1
TGTGCCTGGAGTTTCGGGGGTGAGCAGTTCTTC
CAWSFGGEQFF
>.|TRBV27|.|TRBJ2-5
TGTGCCAGCAGTCCCTTGGGGGGCACCCAGTACTTC
CASSPLGGTQYF
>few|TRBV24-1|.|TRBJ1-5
TGTGCCACCGGCCGGGACGGGAGCAATCAGCCCCAGCATTTT
CATGRDGSNQPQHF
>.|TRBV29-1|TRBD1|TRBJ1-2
TGCAGCGTTGAAGAGGAACAGGGGAGATACTATGGCTACACCTTC
CSVEEEQGRYYGYTF
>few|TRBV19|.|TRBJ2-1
TGTGCCAGTAGTATAACGACTTACAATGAGCAGTTCTTC
CASSITTYNEQFF
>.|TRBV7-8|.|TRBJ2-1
TGTGCCAGCAGCTTCCTCGCCGGAGGCTGGGAGCAGTTCTTC
CASSFLAGGWEQFF
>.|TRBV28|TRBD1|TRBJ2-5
TGTGCCAGCAGTTTGGGAGGAGGGACAGGGGAGGAGACCCAGTACTTC
CASSLGGGTGEETQYF
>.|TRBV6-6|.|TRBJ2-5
TGTGCCAGCAGTTACGGGGGGGGCCCACAAGAGACCCAGTACTTC
CASSYGGGPQETQYF
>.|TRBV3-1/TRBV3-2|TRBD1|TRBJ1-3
TGTGCCAGCAGCCCGGACAGGAGTTATGGAAACACCATATATTTT
CASSPDRSYGNTIYF
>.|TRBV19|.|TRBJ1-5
TGTGCCAGTAGTACCCGCGTTGGCAATCAGCCCCAGCATTTT
CASSTRVGNQPQHF
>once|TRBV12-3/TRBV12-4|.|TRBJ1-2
TGTGCCAGCAGTCCCGGGACTTCCTACGGCTACACCTTC
CASSPGTSYGYTF
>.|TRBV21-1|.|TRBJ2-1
TGTGCCAGCAGCGGGTTGTGCCTAGCGGGTTACAATGAGCAGTTCTTC
CASSGLCLAGYNEQFF
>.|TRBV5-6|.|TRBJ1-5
TGTGCCAGCAGCTTGCGATCTGCTGGGCCGCAGCCCCAGCATTTT
CASSLRSAGPQPQHF
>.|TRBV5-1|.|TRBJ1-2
TGCGCCAGCAGTATTGGCTCGTGGGCAGCTAACTATGGCTACACCTTC
CASSIGSWAANYGYTF
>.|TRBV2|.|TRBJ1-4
TGTGCCAGCAGTGAAGCAGGAACACCAGGGGATGAAAAACTGTTTTTT
CASSEAGTPGDEKLFF
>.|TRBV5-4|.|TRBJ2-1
TGTGCCAGCAGCTTCGTCGAGGGCGGCAATGAGCAGTTCTTC
CASSFVEGGNEQFF
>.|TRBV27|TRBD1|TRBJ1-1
TGTGCCAGCAGTCGATTCGGGAGGGACAGAAACACTGAAGCTTTCTTT
CASSRFGRDRNTEAFF
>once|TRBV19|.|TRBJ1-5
TGTGCCACTCAAGTGGGACCGAGCCCTCAGCCCCAGCATTTT
CATQVGPSPQPQHF
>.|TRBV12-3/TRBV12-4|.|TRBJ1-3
TGTGCCAGCAGCAAGAATGGCTACACCATATATTTT
CASSKNGYTIYF
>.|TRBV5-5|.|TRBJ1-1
TGTGCCAGCAGCTTGAGGAGTAACACTGAAGCTTTCTTT
CASSLRSNTEAFF
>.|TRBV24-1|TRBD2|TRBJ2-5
TGTGCCACCAGGGATTCTAGCGGGGAGCCACAAGAGACCCAGTACTTC
CATRDSSGEPQETQYF
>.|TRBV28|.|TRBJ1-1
TGTGCCAGCAGCCAAACACGGGAGAACACTGAAGCTTTCTTT
CASSQTRENTEAFF
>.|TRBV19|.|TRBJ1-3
TGTGCCAGTAAGACCGAATCTGGAAACACCATATATTTT
CASKTESGNTIYF
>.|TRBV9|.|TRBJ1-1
TGTGCCAGCAGCGTAGACTGGGGGGGGAACACTGAAGCTTTCTTT
CASSVDWGGNTEAFF
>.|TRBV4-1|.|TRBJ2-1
TGCGCCAGCAGCCCTCGGGCGGGAACCTACAATGAGCAGTTCTTC
CASSPRAGTYNEQFF
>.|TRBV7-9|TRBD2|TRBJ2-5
TGTGCCAGCAGCTTATTGGGACTAGCGAGGAGAGAGACCCAGTACTTC
CASSLLGLARRETQYF
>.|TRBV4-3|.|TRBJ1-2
TGCGCCAGCAGCCAACGGGATACCCAATGGTATGGCTACACCTTC
CASSQRDTQWYGYTF